Given below is one TCR beta chain in context. Its target is unknown. The data originate from a study of T cell responses to AZD1222 COVID-19 vaccine. Overall study findings and caveats: Sampled repertoires all dated from after the peak T cell response.

This CDR3 contains 14 residues. Trimming shortened V by 5 bases and J by 7 bases, and 15 bases separated the two germline ends. Germline CDR1 and CDR2: SEHNR and FQNEAQ (reference sequence). The repertoire was sequenced with immunoSEQ multiplex PCR; TCRdb's copy has only in-frame clones and lacks some. The data hold 80,000 or so clones, with roughly 80% observed a single time. Sequences were derived from peripheral blood, sampled 28 days after the second dose of the MenACWY control vaccine. The origin of this receptor is an adult who received the MenACWY meningococcal vaccine as a control. The rearrangement links TRBV7-9 to TRBJ2-1, with D perhaps matching TRBD1 or TRBD2 (5 bases each). The CDR3: CASSPRDASNEQFF. CDR3 sequence (DNA): TGTGCCAGCAGCCCCCGGGACGCGTCTAATGAGCAGTTCTTC.